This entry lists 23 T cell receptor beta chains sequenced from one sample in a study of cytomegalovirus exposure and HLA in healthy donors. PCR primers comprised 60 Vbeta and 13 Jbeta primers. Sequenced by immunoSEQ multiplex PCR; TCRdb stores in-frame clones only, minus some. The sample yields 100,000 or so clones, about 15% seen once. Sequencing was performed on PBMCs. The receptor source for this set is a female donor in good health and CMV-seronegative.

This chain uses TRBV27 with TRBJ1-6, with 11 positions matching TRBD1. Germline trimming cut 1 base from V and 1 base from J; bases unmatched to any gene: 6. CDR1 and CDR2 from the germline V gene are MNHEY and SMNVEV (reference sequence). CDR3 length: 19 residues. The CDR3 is CASSLLGQGDASYNSPLHF. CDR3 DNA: TGTGCCAGCAGTTTATTGGGACAGGGGGATGCGTCCTATAATTCACCCCTCCACTTT.

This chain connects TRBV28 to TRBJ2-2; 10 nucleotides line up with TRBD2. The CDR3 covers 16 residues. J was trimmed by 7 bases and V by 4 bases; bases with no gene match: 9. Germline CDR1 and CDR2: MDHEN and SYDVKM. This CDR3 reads CASSSLAGDHIGELFF. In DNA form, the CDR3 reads TGTGCCAGCAGTTCCCTAGCGGGAGATCATATCGGGGAGCTGTTTTTT.

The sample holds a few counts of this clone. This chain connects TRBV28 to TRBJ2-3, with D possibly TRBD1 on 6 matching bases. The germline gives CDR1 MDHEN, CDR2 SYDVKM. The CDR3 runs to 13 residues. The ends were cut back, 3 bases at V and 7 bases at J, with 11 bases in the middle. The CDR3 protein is CASSFRDTYTQYF. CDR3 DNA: TGTGCCAGCAGTTTCCGGGACACCTATACGCAGTATTTT.

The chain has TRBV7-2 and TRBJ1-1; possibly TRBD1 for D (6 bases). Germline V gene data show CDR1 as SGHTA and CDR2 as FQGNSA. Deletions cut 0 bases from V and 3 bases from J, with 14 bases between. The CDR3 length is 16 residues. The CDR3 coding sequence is TGTGCCAGCAGCTTAGCGCTAGGTGGGGGCCACACTGAAGCTTTCTTT. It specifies CASSLALGGGHTEAFF.

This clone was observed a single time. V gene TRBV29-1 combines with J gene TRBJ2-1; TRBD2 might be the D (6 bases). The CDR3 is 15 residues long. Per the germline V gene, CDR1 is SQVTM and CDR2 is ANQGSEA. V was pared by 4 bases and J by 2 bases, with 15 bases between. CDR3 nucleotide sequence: TGCAGCGTTGGACTTATGGTAGCGGCCTACAATGAGCAGTTCTTC. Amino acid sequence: CSVGLMVAAYNEQFF.

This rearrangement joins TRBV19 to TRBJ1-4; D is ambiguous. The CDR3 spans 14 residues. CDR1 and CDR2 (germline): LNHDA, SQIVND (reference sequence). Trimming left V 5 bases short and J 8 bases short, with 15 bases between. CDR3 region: CASSPRRAEEKLFF. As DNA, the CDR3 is TGTGCCAGTAGTCCCCGGAGGGCCGAGGAAAAACTGTTTTTT.

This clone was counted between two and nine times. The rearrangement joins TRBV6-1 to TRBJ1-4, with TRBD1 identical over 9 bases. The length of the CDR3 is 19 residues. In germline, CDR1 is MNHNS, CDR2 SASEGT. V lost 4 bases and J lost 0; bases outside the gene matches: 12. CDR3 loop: CASSGNRDRVTATNEKLFF. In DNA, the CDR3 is TGTGCCAGCAGTGGAAACCGGGACAGGGTTACCGCAACTAATGAAAAACTGTTTTTT.

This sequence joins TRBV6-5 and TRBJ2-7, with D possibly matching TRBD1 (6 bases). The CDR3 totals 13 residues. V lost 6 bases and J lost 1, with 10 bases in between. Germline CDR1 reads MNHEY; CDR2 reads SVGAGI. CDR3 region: CASSRDISYEQYF. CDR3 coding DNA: TGTGCCAGCAGCCGGGACATTTCCTACGAGCAGTACTTC.

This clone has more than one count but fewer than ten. The CDR3 sequence: CASSALGGSYEQYF. The CDR3 coding sequence is TGTGCCAGCAGCGCCTTGGGGGGGAGCTACGAGCAGTACTTC. J is TRBJ2-7 and V is TRBV7-6; TRBD2 matches 7 bases. Germline values: CDR1 SGHVS, CDR2 FNYEAQ. This CDR3 is 14 amino acids long. J lost 3 bases, V lost 5 bases, and 7 bases had no gene match.

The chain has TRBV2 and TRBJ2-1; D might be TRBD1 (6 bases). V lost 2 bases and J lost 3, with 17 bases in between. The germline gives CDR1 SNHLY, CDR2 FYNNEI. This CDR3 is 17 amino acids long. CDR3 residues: CASSESDSGTLYNEQFF. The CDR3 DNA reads TGTGCCAGCAGTGAATCGGACTCCGGGACACTCTACAATGAGCAGTTCTTC.

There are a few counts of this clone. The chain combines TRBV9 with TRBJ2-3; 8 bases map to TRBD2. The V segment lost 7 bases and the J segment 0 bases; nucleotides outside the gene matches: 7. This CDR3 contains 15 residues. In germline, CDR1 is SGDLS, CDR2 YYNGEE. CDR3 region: CASARASGSTDTQYF. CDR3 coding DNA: TGTGCCAGCGCGAGGGCTAGCGGGAGCACAGATACGCAGTATTTT.

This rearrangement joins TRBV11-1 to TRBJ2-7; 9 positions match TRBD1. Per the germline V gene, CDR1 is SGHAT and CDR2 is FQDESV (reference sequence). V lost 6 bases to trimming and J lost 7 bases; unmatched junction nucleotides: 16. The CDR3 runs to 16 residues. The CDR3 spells CASSSPPGTGSREQYF. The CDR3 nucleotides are TGTGCCAGCAGTTCTCCCCCCGGGACAGGGAGTAGGGAGCAGTACTTC.

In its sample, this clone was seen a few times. The CDR3 region has the DNA TGTGCCAGCAGTCCCCTCCCGACAGGCTATGGCTACACCTTC. It translates to CASSPLPTGYGYTF. V usage is TRBV28 and J usage is TRBJ1-2; weak D call: TRBD1 (6 bases). Deletions cut 5 bases from V and 4 bases from J, with 14 bases between. There are 14 residues in the CDR3. Per the germline V gene, CDR1 is MDHEN and CDR2 is SYDVKM.

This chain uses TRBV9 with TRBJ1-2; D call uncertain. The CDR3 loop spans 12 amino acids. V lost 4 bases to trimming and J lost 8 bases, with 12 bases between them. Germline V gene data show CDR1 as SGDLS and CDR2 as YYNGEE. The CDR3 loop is CASSTRSSGYTF. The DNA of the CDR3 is TGTGCCAGCAGCACTCGCTCGTCCGGCTACACCTTC.

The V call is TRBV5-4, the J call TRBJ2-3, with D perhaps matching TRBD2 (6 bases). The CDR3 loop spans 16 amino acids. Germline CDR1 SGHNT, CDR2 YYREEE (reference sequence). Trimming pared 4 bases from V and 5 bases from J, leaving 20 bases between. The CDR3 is CASSPVWGGVVDTQYF. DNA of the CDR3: TGTGCCAGCAGCCCTGTCTGGGGCGGGGTCGTAGATACGCAGTATTTT.

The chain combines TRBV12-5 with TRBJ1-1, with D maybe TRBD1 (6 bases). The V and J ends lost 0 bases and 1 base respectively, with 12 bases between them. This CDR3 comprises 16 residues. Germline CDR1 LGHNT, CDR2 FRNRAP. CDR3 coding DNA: TGTGCTAGTGGTTTGGTACAAGGACAGTCGAACACTGAAGCTTTCTTT. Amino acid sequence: CASGLVQGQSNTEAFF.

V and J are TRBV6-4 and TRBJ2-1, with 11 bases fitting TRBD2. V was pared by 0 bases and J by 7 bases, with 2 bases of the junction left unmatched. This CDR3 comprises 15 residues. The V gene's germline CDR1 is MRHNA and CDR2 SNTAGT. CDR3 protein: CASSDSTSGRNEQFF. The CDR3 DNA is TGTGCCAGCAGTGACTCAACTAGCGGGAGAAATGAGCAGTTCTTC.

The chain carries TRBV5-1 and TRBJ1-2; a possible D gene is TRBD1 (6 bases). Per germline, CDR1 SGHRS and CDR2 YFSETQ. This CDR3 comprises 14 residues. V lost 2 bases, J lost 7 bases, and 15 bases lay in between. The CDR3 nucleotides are TGCGCCAGCAGCTTCGACAGGAGCTCAGGTGGCTACACCTTC. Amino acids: CASSFDRSSGGYTF.

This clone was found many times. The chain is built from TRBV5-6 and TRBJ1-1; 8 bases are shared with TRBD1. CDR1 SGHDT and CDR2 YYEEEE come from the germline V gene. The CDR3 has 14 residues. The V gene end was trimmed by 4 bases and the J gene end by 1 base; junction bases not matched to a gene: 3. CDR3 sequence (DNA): TGTGCCAGCAGCCGGGGGACAGGGAACACTGAAGCTTTCTTT. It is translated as CASSRGTGNTEAFF.

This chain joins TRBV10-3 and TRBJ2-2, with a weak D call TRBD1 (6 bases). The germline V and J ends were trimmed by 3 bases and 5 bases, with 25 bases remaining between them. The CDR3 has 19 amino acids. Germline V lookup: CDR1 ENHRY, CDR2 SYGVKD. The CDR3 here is CAISDDFPRAGVRTGELFF. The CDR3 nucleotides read TGTGCCATCAGTGATGACTTTCCCAGAGCAGGGGTGAGGACCGGGGAGCTGTTTTTT.

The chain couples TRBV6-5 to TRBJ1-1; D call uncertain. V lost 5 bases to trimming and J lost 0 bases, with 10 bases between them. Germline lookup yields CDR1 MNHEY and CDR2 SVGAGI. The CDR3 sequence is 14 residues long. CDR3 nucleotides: TGTGCCAGCAGTCTCCAGGAGGTGAACACTGAAGCTTTCTTT. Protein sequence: CASSLQEVNTEAFF.

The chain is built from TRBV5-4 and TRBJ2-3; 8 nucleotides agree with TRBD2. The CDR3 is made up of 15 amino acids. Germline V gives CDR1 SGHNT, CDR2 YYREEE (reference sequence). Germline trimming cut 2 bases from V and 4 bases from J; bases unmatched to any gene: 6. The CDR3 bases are TGTGCCAGCAGCTTTTCGGGGGGGGCCCCAGATACGCAGTATTTT. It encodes CASSFSGGAPDTQYF.

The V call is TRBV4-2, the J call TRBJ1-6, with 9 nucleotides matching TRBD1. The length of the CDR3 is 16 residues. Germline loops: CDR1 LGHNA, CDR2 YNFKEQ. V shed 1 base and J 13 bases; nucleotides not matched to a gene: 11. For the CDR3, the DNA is TGTGCCAGCAGCCAAGGGCGGGACAGGGCGGGTGGCCCCCTCCACTTT. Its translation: CASSQGRDRAGGPLHF.